These 20 T cell receptor beta chains were all obtained from the same sample, sequenced in a study of PD-L1 blockade in urothelial cancer. Time point noted: peripheral blood 6 weeks after treatment start. Clones were sequenced by immunoSEQ multiplex PCR, and TCRdb holds only the in-frame ones, with some missing. The data show tens of thousands of clones, roughly three quarters seen once. The source was PBMCs, collected around atezolizumab (anti-PD-L1) treatment. The source is a man between 65 and 85 years old with urothelial cancer.

The V gene is TRBV11-2, the J gene TRBJ1-4; 10 bases fit TRBD1. This CDR3 comprises 15 residues. The germline gives CDR1 SGHAT, CDR2 FQNNGV. The J segment lost 8 bases and the V segment lost 1 base, leaving 4 bases of the junction unmatched. The CDR3 DNA follows: TGTGCCAGCAGCTTAGTATGGGACAGGGGCGAAAAACTGTTTTTT. This gives the protein CASSLVWDRGEKLFF. Full variable domain (missing parts from reference TRBV11-2 and TRBJ1-4): EAGVAQSPRYKIIEKRQSVAFWCNPISGHATLYWYQQILGQGPKLLIQFQNNGVVDDSQLPKDRFSAERLKGVDSTLKIQPAKLEDSAVYLCASSLVWDRGEKLFFGSGTQLSVL.

The sample holds one count of this clone. V gene TRBV5-1 combines with J gene TRBJ2-7; a possible D gene is TRBD2 (5 bases). The CDR3 totals 16 residues. Deletions cut 4 bases from V and 0 bases from J, with 17 bases between. Germline V CDR1 and CDR2: SGHRS, YFSETQ. CDR3 coding DNA: TGCGCCAGCAGCAGTGGAACTAGGGTCTCCTCCTACGAGCAGTACTTC. This translates into CASSSGTRVSSYEQYF.

V usage is TRBV12-2 and J usage is TRBJ2-1; the listed D gene, TRBD1, was not tested against the DNA. TRBV12-2 is designated a pseudogene. The CDR3 sequence is 14 residues long. The CDR3 DNA is TGTGCAAGTCGCTTAGCGCCCCTGGCCACAGAGCAGTTCTTC. Translated: CASRLAPLATEQFF.

This clone counts as large. The rearrangement joins TRBV19 to TRBJ2-1, with D maybe TRBD2 (6 bases). Germline CDR1 and CDR2: LNHDA and SQIVND (reference sequence). This CDR3 has 13 residues. V lost 10 bases, J lost 7 bases, and 17 bases lay in between. CDR3 sequence reads: CATTAGRVNEQFF. DNA of the CDR3: TGTGCCACGACGGCGGGAAGAGTAAATGAGCAGTTCTTC.

The genes are TRBV27 and TRBJ1-2, with D perhaps matching TRBD1 (5 bases). Germline V gene lookup returns CDR1 MNHEY and CDR2 SMNVEV (reference sequence). V lost 3 bases, J lost 4 bases, and 12 bases lay in between. The CDR3 is made up of 14 amino acids. The CDR3, as DNA: TGTGCCAGCAGTTTTGTTTTGGGGGGCTATGGCTACACCTTC. Translation: CASSFVLGGYGYTF.

The rearrangement uses TRBV7-2 and TRBJ2-3; 10 bases are shared with TRBD2. Germline V CDR1 and CDR2: SGHTA, FQGNSA. This CDR3 has 14 amino acids. V trimming: 2 bases; J trimming: 5 bases; junction bases outside the gene matches: 1. The CDR3 DNA sequence: TGTGCCAGCAGCTTAACTAGCGGGAAAGATACGCAGTATTTT. It is translated as CASSLTSGKDTQYF.

The DNA of the CDR3 is TGTGCCAGCAGCTTCGGGACAGGGAAACAACAGCCCCAGCATTTT. It codes for CASSFGTGKQQPQHF. The rearrangement joins TRBV7-2 to TRBJ1-5; 9 positions match TRBD1. CDR1 SGHTA and CDR2 FQGNSA come from the germline V gene. After removal of 3 bases from V and 7 bases from J, the junction contained 7 bases not matched to a gene. The CDR3 is 15 residues long.

The rearrangement joins TRBV5-6 to TRBJ2-3, with D tentatively TRBD1 (6 bases). The germline V gene has CDR1 SGHDT and CDR2 YYEEEE. The CDR3 has 13 residues. Trimming took off 4 bases at V and 4 bases at J, with 10 bases between the two ends. In nucleotides, the CDR3 is TGTGCCAGCAGCCTCAGGGGTGCAGATACGCAGTATTTT. Protein: CASSLRGADTQYF.

The V gene is TRBV7-2, the J gene TRBJ2-2; D possibly corresponds to TRBD2 (5 bases). The V end was cut by 6 bases, the J end by 7 bases, with 12 bases between. Per germline, CDR1 SGHTA and CDR2 FQGNSA. The CDR3 totals 13 residues. The CDR3 sequence is CASSQDGVGELFF. The CDR3 DNA reads TGTGCCAGCAGTCAGGACGGGGTCGGGGAGCTGTTTTTT.

CDR3 sequence: CASSYSSGATQHF. CDR3 in DNA: TGTGCCAGCAGTTACTCGAGTGGGGCAACCCAGCATTTT. The J gene is TRBJ1-5, the V gene TRBV6-5; a weak D match, TRBD1 (5 bases). This CDR3 region has 13 residues. Trimming took off 0 bases at V and 11 bases at J, with 11 bases between the two ends. Germline values: CDR1 MNHEY, CDR2 SVGAGI.

This chain uses TRBV2 with TRBJ1-2, with D unresolved. With 4 bases removed from V and 0 bases from J, the gap between germline ends came to 12 bases. Germline-derived CDR1 and CDR2 are SNHLY and FYNNEI. CDR3 length: 15 residues. The DNA of the CDR3 is TGTGCCAGCAGTGTTTTACTCGGTGCTAACTATGGCTACACCTTC. It yields the protein CASSVLLGANYGYTF.

The J gene is TRBJ2-4, the V gene TRBV2; D perhaps matches TRBD1 (5 bases). The CDR3 length is 14 residues. Germline CDR1 is SNHLY and CDR2 is FYNNEI. The germline V and J ends were trimmed by 7 bases and 8 bases, with 18 bases remaining between them. The CDR3 bases are TGTGCCAGCATTCTCGGACATCCATCGGACATTCAGTACTTC. Protein sequence: CASILGHPSDIQYF.

The rearrangement links TRBV6-5 to TRBJ1-5, with a weak D call TRBD1 (6 bases). The V and J ends lost 8 bases and 11 bases respectively, with 19 bases between them. CDR1 is MNHEY and CDR2 is SVGAGI in the germline V gene. CDR3 length equals 13 residues. Here the CDR3 reads CASANEQGRAQHF. The CDR3 bases are TGTGCCAGCGCTAATGAACAGGGACGGGCCCAGCATTTT.

This clone has a single count. V gene TRBV4-2 combines with J gene TRBJ1-2; possibly TRBD1 for D (5 bases). V shed 0 bases and J shed 3 bases, with 17 bases lying between them. The CDR3 loop spans 17 amino acids. Germline V gene lookup returns CDR1 LGHNA and CDR2 YNFKEQ. CDR3: CASSQDSLAGLYYGYTF. In DNA, the CDR3 is TGTGCCAGCAGCCAAGATTCCCTGGCAGGGCTCTACTATGGCTACACCTTC.

The V and J genes are TRBV10-3 and TRBJ2-1, with 9 bases identical to TRBD2. The CDR3 length is 16 residues. Trimming at V came to 6 bases and at J to 3 bases, leaving 9 bases not matched to a gene. CDR1 is ENHRY, CDR2 SYGVKD, per germline. CDR3 sequence reads: CAISPNSGSVYNEQFF. The CDR3 coding sequence is TGTGCCATCAGCCCCAATAGCGGGAGCGTCTACAATGAGCAGTTCTTC.

The J gene is TRBJ1-1, the V gene TRBV27; 8 bases match TRBD1. Germline CDR1 and CDR2: MNHEY and SMNVEV (reference sequence). This CDR3 has 14 amino acids. The V gene end was trimmed by 2 bases and the J gene end by 5 bases; junction bases not matched to a gene: 4. Here the CDR3 DNA reads TGTGCCAGCAGTTTAGAGACAGGGGCTACTGAAGCTTTCTTT. It yields the protein CASSLETGATEAFF.

The CDR3 protein is CASSLGQSYEQYF. The CDR3 DNA reads TGCGCCAGCAGCTTGGGGCAATCTTACGAGCAGTACTTC. The chain uses TRBV5-1 and TRBJ2-7; no definite D call. The germline gives CDR1 SGHRS, CDR2 YFSETQ. The CDR3 totals 13 residues. V lost 0 bases, J lost 4 bases, and 8 bases lay in between.

The chain recombines TRBV28 with TRBJ1-1, with TRBD1 matching 7 bases. There are 14 residues in the CDR3. Germline CDR1 and CDR2: MDHEN and SYDVKM. V lost 6 bases, J lost 0 bases, and 4 bases stayed unmatched. Written as DNA, the CDR3 is TGTGCCAGCAGGGCAGGGGGGCTGAACACTGAAGCTTTCTTT. Protein sequence: CASRAGGLNTEAFF. Complete variable domain (other parts from reference TRBV28 and TRBJ1-1): DVKVTQSSRYLVKRTGEKVFLECVQDMDHENMFWYRQDPGLGLRLIYFSYDVKMKEKGDIPEGYSVSREKKERFSLILESASTNQTSMYLCASRAGGLNTEAFFGQGTRLTVV.

The gene calls are TRBV7-2 and TRBJ2-7, with D possibly matching TRBD1 (6 bases). The CDR3 is 14 amino acids. The germline V gene has CDR1 SGHTA and CDR2 FQGNSA. Trimming stripped 0 bases from V and 3 bases from J, with 9 bases between. The CDR3 coding sequence is TGTGCCAGCAGCTTAGCGGCCAGGGGCTACGAGCAGTACTTC. As protein: CASSLAARGYEQYF.

This clone was detected only a few times. The chain is built from TRBV30 and TRBJ2-7; tentatively, D is TRBD1 (5 bases). Between the trimmed V and J ends, which lost 3 bases and 3 bases, there was a span of 9 bases. Germline assignment: CDR1 GTSNPN and CDR2 SVGIG (reference sequence). This CDR3 comprises 12 residues. The CDR3 DNA sequence: TGTGCCTGGAGGCCAGACAGCTACGAGCAGTACTTC. Its translation is CAWRPDSYEQYF.